Detailed here is one TCR beta chain. The antigen is undetermined. The sample comes from a study of regulatory T cells in long-lasting Graves disease. Study summary: By definition, persistent Graves' disease involved antithyroid drugs for over 5 years alongside positive TSH receptor antibodies. Overall study findings and caveats: Persistent patients had a count of shared public clonotypes (around 2,700) that exceeded that of new patients (about 970). With persistent disease, TRBV28, TRBJ1-2 and TRBJ2-5 were the favored segments. Persistent Graves' patients showed a TCR diversity that was lower than that of newly diagnosed ones.

Time point: persistent/refractory GD, antithyroid drugs over 5 years with positive TRAb. The TCR library was prepared using RNA isolated from PBMCs. Building of the TCR beta libraries involved iRepertoire HTBI primers and Arm-PCR of CDR3 regions. Via MiXCR, TCRdb re-called the multiplex PCR reads, giving one row per CDR3 protein. The sample yields around 460,000 distinct CDR3 sequences, roughly 22% seen once. The CDR3 is 17 residues long. J was trimmed by 10 bases and V by 3 bases; bases with no gene match: 17. Germline-derived CDR1 and CDR2 are LGHNA and YNFKEQ. The chain uses TRBV4-2 and TRBJ1-5; 8 nucleotides align to TRBD1. This sequence was found in a female donor with Graves disease. This material consisted of peripheral blood mononuclear cells (PBMCs), taken when the disease was refractory, from a patient treated with antithyroid drugs. The CDR3 sequence: CASSQSLQGGGLVPQHF. The CDR3 nucleotides are TGTGCCAGCAGCCAGTCGTTACAGGGGGGTGGTTTGGTCCCCCAGCATTTT.